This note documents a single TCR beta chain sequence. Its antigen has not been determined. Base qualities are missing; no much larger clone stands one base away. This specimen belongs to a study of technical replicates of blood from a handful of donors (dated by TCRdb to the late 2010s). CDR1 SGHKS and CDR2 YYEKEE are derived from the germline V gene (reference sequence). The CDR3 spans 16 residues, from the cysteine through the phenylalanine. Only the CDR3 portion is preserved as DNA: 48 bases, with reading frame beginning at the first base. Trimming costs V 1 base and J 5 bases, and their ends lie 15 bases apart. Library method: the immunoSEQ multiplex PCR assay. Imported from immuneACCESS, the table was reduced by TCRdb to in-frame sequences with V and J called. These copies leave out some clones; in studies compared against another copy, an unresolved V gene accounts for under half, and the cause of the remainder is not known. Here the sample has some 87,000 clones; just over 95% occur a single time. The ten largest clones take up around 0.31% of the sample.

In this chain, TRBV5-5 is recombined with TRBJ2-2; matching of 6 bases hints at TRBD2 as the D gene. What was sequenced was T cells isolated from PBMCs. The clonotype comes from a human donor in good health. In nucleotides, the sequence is TGTGCCAGCAGCTTGCTAGGCGGGGATTGGACCGGGGAGCTGTTTTTT. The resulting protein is CASSLLGGDWTGELFF.